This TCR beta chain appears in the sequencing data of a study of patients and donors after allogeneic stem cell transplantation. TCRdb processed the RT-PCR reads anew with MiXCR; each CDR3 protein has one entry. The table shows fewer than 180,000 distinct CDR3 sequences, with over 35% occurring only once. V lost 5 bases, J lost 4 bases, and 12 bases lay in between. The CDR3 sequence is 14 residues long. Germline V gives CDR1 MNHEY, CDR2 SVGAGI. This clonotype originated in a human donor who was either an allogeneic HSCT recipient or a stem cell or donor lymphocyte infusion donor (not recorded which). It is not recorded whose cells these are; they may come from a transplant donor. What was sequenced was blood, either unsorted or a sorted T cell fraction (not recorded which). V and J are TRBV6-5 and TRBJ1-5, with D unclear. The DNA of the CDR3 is TGTGCCAGCAGTATGGACGGAGGAAATCAGCCCCAGCATTTT. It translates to CASSMDGGNQPQHF.